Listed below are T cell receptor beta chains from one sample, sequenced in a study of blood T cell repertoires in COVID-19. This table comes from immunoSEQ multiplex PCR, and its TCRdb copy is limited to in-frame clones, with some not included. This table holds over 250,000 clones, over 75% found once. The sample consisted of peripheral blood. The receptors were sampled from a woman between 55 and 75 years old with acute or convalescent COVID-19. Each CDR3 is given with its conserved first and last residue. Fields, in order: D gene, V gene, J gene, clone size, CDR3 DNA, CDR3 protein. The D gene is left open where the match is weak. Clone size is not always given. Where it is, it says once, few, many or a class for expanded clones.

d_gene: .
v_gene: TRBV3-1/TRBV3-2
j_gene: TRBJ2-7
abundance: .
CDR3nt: TGTGCCAGCAGCCAAGGAGGATCTCGGTACGAGCAGTACTTC
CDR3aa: CASSQGGSRYEQYF

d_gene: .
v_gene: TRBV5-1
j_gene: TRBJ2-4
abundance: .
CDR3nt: TGCGCCAGCAGCTTGGGGAGCGGGCTAAACATTCAGTACTTC
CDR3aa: CASSLGSGLNIQYF

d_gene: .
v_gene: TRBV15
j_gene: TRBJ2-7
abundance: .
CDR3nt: TGTGCCACCAGCACCTCGACAGGGAGGTCCTACGAGCAGTACTTC
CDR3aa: CATSTSTGRSYEQYF

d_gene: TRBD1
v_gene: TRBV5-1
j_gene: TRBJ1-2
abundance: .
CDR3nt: TGCGCCAGCAGAATAGGGGGCGATGGCTACACCTTC
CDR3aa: CASRIGGDGYTF

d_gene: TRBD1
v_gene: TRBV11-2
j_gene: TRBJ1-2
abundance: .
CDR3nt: TGTGCCAGCAGCCGGGACAGGGAATATGGCTACACCTTC
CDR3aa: CASSRDREYGYTF

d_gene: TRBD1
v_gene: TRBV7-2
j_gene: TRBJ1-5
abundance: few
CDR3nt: TGTGCCAGCAGCTCTACCTTCAGAGACAGGGTTTTTCGTAATCAGCCCCAGCATTTT
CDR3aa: CASSSTFRDRVFRNQPQHF

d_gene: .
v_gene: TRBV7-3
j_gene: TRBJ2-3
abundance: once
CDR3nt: TGTGCCAGCAGTCGGGACTTCGGGGAGGATACGCAGTATTTT
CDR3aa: CASSRDFGEDTQYF

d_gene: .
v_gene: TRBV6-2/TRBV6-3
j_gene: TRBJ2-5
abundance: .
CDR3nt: TGTGCCAGCAGTTTTAGGGGCCGGGAGACCCAGTACTTC
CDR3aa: CASSFRGRETQYF

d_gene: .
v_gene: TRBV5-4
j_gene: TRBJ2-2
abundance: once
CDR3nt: TGTGCCAGCAGCTTCTCCGGCACCGGGGAGCTGTTTTTT
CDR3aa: CASSFSGTGELFF

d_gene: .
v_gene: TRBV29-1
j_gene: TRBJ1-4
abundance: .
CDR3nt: TGCAGCGTTGAGCGGGGCTCTTATGAAAAACTGTTTTTT
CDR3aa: CSVERGSYEKLFF

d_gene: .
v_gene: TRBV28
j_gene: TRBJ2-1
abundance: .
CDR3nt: TGTGCCAGCAGTCGGGACAAGGAGGTGGGTGAGCAGTTCTTC
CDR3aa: CASSRDKEVGEQFF

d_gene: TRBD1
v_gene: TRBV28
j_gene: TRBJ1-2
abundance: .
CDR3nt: TGTGCCAGCAGTTCCCTTGGACAGGGGGCTGGCTACACCTTC
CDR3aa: CASSSLGQGAGYTF

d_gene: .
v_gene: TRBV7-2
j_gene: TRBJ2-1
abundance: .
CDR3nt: TGTGCCAGCAGCTTAGCTGCAGGGAAAGCCAATGAGCAGTTCTTC
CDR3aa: CASSLAAGKANEQFF

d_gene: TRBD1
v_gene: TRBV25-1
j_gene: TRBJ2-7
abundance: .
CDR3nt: TGTGCCAGCAGTGACGTTAACCGGGACAGGGATATCTACGAGCAGTACTTC
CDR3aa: CASSDVNRDRDIYEQYF

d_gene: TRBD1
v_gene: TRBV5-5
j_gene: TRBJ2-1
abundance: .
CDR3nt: TGTGCCAGCAGCTCGGGACAGGGGACTTACAATGAGCAGTTCTTC
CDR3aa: CASSSGQGTYNEQFF

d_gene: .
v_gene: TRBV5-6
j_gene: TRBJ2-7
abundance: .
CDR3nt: TGTGCCAGCACCTCTGGGCTCTACGAGCAGTACTTC
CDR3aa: CASTSGLYEQYF

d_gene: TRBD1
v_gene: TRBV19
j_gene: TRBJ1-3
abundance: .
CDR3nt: TGTGCCAGTCGACCAGGGGGCACTGGAAACACCATATATTTT
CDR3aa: CASRPGGTGNTIYF

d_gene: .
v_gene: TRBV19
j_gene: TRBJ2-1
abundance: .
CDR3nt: TGTGCCAGTAGTTTAACTAGCCAAAGTAATGAGCAGTTCTTC
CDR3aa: CASSLTSQSNEQFF

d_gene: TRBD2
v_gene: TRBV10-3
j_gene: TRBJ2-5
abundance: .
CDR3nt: TGTGCCATATCACCGGGACTACCCCAAGAGACCCAGTACTTC
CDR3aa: CAISPGLPQETQYF

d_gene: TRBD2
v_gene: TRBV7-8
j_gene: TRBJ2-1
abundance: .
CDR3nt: TGTGCCACCGGCCGCGGGAGTTATGAGCAGTTCTTC
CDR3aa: CATGRGSYEQFF

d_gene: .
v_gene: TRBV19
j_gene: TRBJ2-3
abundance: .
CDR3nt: TGTGCCAGTAGTATACAGGGCCATAAGGATACGCAGTATTTT
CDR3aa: CASSIQGHKDTQYF

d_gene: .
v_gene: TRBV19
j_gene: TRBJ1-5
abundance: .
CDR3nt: TGTGCCAGTAGTTTCTCCGGGGGGCGAAACAATCAGCCCCAGCATTTT
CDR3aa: CASSFSGGRNNQPQHF

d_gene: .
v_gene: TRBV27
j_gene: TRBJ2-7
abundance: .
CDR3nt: TGTGCCAGCAGTTTATCGCCAGGGCCGATCTCCTACGAGCAGTACTTC
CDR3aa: CASSLSPGPISYEQYF

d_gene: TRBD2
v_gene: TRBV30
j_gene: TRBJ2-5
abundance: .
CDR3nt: TGTGCCTGGATCTCAAGGACCCTAGCGGGGTTGAGGAAAGAGACCCAGTACTTC
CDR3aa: CAWISRTLAGLRKETQYF

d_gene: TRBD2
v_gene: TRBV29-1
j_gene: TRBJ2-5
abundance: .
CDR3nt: TGCAGCGTTGAAGGTCTTAGCGGGAGTCGCGAGACCCAGTACTTC
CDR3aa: CSVEGLSGSRETQYF

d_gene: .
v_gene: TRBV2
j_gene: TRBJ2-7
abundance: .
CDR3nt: TGTGCCAGCAGCCTTTCCTACGAGCAGTACTTC
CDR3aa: CASSLSYEQYF

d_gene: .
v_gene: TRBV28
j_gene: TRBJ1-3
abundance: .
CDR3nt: TGTGCCAGCAGTTTCGCGGCAGGGTCTGGAAACACCATATATTTT
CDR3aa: CASSFAAGSGNTIYF

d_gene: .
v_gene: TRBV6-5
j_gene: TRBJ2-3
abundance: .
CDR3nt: TGTGCCAGCAGTTCCCTCGCGGGGCAACCCACAGATACGCAGTATTTT
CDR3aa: CASSSLAGQPTDTQYF

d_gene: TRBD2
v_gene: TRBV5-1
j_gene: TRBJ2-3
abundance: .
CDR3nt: TGCGCCAGCAGCTTCGGAGCGGGACGCACAGATACGCAGTATTTT
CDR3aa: CASSFGAGRTDTQYF

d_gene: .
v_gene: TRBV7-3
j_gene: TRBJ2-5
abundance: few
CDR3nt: TGTGCCAGCAGCTCCTCTGGAGGGCTCGAAGAGACCCAGTACTTC
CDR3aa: CASSSSGGLEETQYF

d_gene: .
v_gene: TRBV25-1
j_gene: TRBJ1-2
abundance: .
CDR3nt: TGTGCCAGCAGTGATCGGGGGAATCTTGGCTACACCTTC
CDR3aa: CASSDRGNLGYTF